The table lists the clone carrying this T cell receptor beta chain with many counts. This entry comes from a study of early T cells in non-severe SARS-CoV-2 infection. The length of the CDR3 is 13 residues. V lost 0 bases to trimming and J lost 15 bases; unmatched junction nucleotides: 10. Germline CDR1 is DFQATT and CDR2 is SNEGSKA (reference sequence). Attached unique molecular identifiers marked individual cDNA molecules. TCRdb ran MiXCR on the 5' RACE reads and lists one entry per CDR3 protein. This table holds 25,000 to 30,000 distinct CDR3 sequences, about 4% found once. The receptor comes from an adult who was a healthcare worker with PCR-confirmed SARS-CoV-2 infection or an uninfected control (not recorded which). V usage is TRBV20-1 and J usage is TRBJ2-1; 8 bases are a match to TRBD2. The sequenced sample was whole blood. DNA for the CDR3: TGCAGTGCTAGAGACTACCGAGGGACTAGTAGGTTCTTC. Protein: CSARDYRGTSRFF.